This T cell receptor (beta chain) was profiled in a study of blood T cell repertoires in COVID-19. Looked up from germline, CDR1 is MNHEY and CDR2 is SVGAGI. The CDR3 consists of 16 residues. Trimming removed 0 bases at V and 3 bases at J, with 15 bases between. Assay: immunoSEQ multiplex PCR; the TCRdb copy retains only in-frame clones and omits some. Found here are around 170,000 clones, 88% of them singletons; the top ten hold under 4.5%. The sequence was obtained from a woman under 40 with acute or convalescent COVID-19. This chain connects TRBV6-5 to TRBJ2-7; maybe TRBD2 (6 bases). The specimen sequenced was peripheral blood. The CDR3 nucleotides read TGTGCCAGCAGTTACTCCTCGTCTGGCGGGGTCTACGAGCAGTACTTC. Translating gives CASSYSSSGGVYEQYF.